This T cell receptor (beta chain) appears in the sequencing data of a study of radiation and T cells in renal cell carcinoma (dated by TCRdb to the early 2020s). With respect to the entire study: Samples came from a clinical trial, in which primary renal cell carcinomas received 15 Gy stereotactic body radiation therapy followed by nephrectomy 4 weeks later. In total, fewer than 55 samples, comprising approximately 26 tumors and roughly 27 peripheral blood samples, were subjected to TCR beta sequencing. Across all 50 or so samples, several million unique CDR3 nucleotide sequences encoding some 3,000,000 unique CDR3 amino acid sequences were identified.

The sample's time point label is to be understood as: blood 2 weeks post-SBRT. Reading the label with the study, this specimen's treatment or condition is: 15 Gy SBRT to primary tumor, nephrectomy 4 weeks later. Serial peripheral blood from radiation-treated patients was sampled at baseline, 2 weeks and 4 weeks after SBRT to track tumor-enriched clonotypes. Every patient's renal cell carcinoma showed clear cell pathology. The QIAamp DNA Blood Mini Kit (Qiagen) was used to prepare genomic DNA for TCR sequencing. Samples were included in the analyses only if all quality control checks were passed. CDR1 SNHLY and CDR2 FYNNEI are derived from the germline V gene. V is pared back by 3 bases and J by 2 bases, with 16 bases lying between the germline termini. The CDR3 sequence holds 17 residues, the cysteine and phenylalanine included. The entry retains the CDR3 DNA only, 51 bases that are in frame from base 1.

The immunoSEQ kit was used, according to the manufacturer's recommendations, to generate TCR beta libraries from genomic DNA. To prepare libraries, a first multiplex PCR with proprietary primers was run, followed by a second PCR that added unique barcodes, and a bead cleanup was done after each round. A positive control reaction and a negative control reaction, both provided in the kit, were run with every batch of samples. The final libraries underwent checking on an Agilent 4200 TapeStation D1000 ScreenTape, volumetric pooling, and quantification by qPCR. An Illumina NextSeq500 fitted with a MidOutput 150-cycle cartridge performed the sequencing, running 156 Read1 cycles and 15 Index1 cycles with the kit's custom primers. The pooled library was loaded at roughly 0.9 pM with approximately 20% PhiX control spiked in. Processing in the source paper ran as follows. Vendor-processed data were analyzed in R, and a clonotype was defined as all T cells sharing the same CDR3 nucleotide sequence. For clone abundance analyses, frequencies were normalized to the 10,000 most abundant clones in each sample. Public T cell clones, which averaged fewer than five per sample, were removed prior to analysis. Tumor-enriched clonotypes and baseline blood-enriched clonotypes were defined as those with an abundance difference of at least 32-fold between compartments. Clonotypes expanded or contracted between blood time points were identified with a beta-binomial differential abundance model. Tumor-blood repertoire similarity was measured with the Baroni-Urbani and Buser coefficient, and groups were compared using two-tailed Wilcoxon tests in R. TCRdb's version of the immuneACCESS table is confined to in-frame rearrangements and falls short of the full clone set. An unresolved V gene accounts for under half of the shortfall where checked; the remainder is of unknown origin. Clonal size and the V and J genes are those of that table, whereas D and trimming came from the DNA. Here the sample has about 150,000 clones; about 87% occur a single time. 10% to 15% of the sample lies in the top ten.

The full study reports these points: An increase in top tumor clonotypes in blood was observed from baseline to 2 weeks post-radiation, followed by contraction by 4 weeks, which was taken to suggest transient expansion of tumor-resident clones. Changes in the blood repertoire were not tracked past 4 weeks after treatment. Because pretreatment tumor biopsies were not available, the study could not determine whether clonotypes were already present within the tumor at baseline. Because the trial had a single-armed design, the trial could not examine how radiation dose or scheduling affected the TCR repertoire.

Of note for this clone: Its recognized antigen is unknown. Base qualities are not recorded, but no much larger clone differs from it by a single base.

The receptor was derived from a woman aged 50 to 60 with renal cell carcinoma. Material: blood, obtained from a patient whose treatment included radiotherapy and nephrectomy. The chain is encoded by TRBV2 joined to TRBJ1-4; a tentative D match to TRBD1 spans 5 bases. The nucleotide sequence is given as TGTGCCAGCAGTGAGCGGCGGCAGTGGGGCACTAATGAAAAACTGTTTTTT. Its translation reads: CASSERRQWGTNEKLFF.